These 29 T cell receptor beta chains share one sample of origin, sequenced in a study of cytomegalovirus exposure and HLA in healthy donors. The PCR made use of 60 Vbeta and 13 Jbeta primers. Libraries were prepared by immunoSEQ multiplex PCR; TCRdb keeps only in-frame clonotypes and omits some of them. The repertoire holds 75,000 to 90,000 clones, with 78% as singletons. The material sequenced was PBMCs. The receptors stem from a male donor in good health and CMV-seropositive.

The J gene is TRBJ1-5, the V gene TRBV9; TRBD1 agrees at 12 bases. This CDR3 is 15 amino acids long. The trim removed 3 bases at V and 7 bases at J, leaving 5 bases unmatched. The germline V gene encodes CDR1 SGDLS and CDR2 YYNGEE. CDR3: CASSEGTGGRQPQHF. CDR3 nucleotides: TGTGCCAGCAGCGAGGGGACAGGGGGCCGACAGCCCCAGCATTTT. Together with reference TRBV9 and TRBJ1-5, the CDR3 gives the full variable domain: DSGVTQTPKHLITATGQRVTLRCSPRSGDLSVYWYQQSLDQGLQFLIQYYNGEERAKGNILERFSAQQFPDLHSELNLSSLELGDSALYFCASSEGTGGRQPQHFGDGTRLSIL.

This chain joins TRBV5-1 and TRBJ1-2; 7 nucleotides align to TRBD1. J was trimmed by 8 bases and V by 4 bases; bases with no gene match: 14. This CDR3 contains 15 residues. In germline, CDR1 is SGHRS, CDR2 YFSETQ. DNA for the CDR3: TGCGCCAGCAGCGCGGGACAGACAGTTACTCCGGGCTACACCTTC. It encodes CASSAGQTVTPGYTF.

This chain's CDR3 is CASSVTGGNEQFF. In DNA, the CDR3 is TGTGCCAGCAGCGTGACAGGGGGCAATGAGCAGTTCTTC. The genes are TRBV27 and TRBJ2-1, with TRBD1 matching 9 bases. The CDR3 consists of 13 residues. Trimming took 6 bases from V and 6 from J; bases not matched to a gene: 3. Germline V gene sequence: CDR1 MNHEY, CDR2 SMNVEV (reference sequence).

This clone showed up just a few times. The rearrangement links TRBV28 to TRBJ1-5, with a possible D match to TRBD1 (6 bases). There are 14 residues in the CDR3. The V gene lost 8 bases and the J gene lost 5 bases, with 16 bases spanning the gap. Germline CDR1 reads MDHEN; CDR2 reads SYDVKM. CDR3 DNA: TGTGCCAGCGTAAACGGACAGCCATATCAGCCCCAGCATTTT. Translation gives CASVNGQPYQPQHF.

J is TRBJ2-1 and V is TRBV10-3; 8 positions agree with TRBD2. Germline CDR1 is ENHRY and CDR2 is SYGVKD. The CDR3 has 14 amino acids. V lost 4 bases and J lost 8; bases outside the gene matches: 7. CDR3 loop: CAISGREALYEQFF. DNA of the CDR3: TGTGCCATCAGTGGGCGGGAGGCTTTGTATGAGCAGTTCTTC.

CDR3 sequence: CASSSVAGPYEQYF. The DNA for the CDR3 is TGTGCCAGCAGCTCAGTAGCGGGGCCCTACGAGCAGTACTTC. The chain employs TRBV7-2 and TRBJ2-7; TRBD2 matches at 8 bases. CDR3 size: 14 residues. With 4 bases clipped from V and 2 bases from J, the junction kept 4 bases outside the gene matches. CDR1 is SGHTA, CDR2 FQGNSA, per germline.

The rearrangement links TRBV7-8 to TRBJ1-1; possible D gene TRBD1, 5 bases. Germline CDR1 SGHVS, CDR2 FQNEAQ. Trimming stripped 2 bases from V and 0 bases from J, with 10 bases between. This CDR3 has 15 residues. This chain's CDR3 is CASSLFAGMNTEAFF. The DNA of the CDR3 is TGTGCCAGCAGCTTATTCGCAGGGATGAACACTGAAGCTTTCTTT.

V gene TRBV5-1 combines with J gene TRBJ1-4; D unclear. Deletions cut 0 bases from V and 0 bases from J, with 6 bases between. The CDR3 is made up of 15 amino acids. Per the germline V gene, CDR1 is SGHRS and CDR2 is YFSETQ. The CDR3 DNA reads as TGCGCCAGCAGCTTGGCGCACACAACTAATGAAAAACTGTTTTTT. It translates to CASSLAHTTNEKLFF.

The chain recombines TRBV4-1 with TRBJ2-7; D gene unclear. Trimming stripped 0 bases from V and 0 bases from J, with 6 bases between. The CDR3 length is 14 residues. The germline V gene has CDR1 MGHRA and CDR2 YSYEKL. CDR3 amino acids: CASSQDATSYEQYF. In DNA, the CDR3 is TGCGCCAGCAGCCAAGACGCTACCTCCTACGAGCAGTACTTC.

This clone appeared a few times. The V call is TRBV4-1, the J call TRBJ1-1; no reliable D call. The CDR3 totals 16 residues. The V end was cut by 3 bases, the J end by 1 base, with 15 bases between. Germline values: CDR1 MGHRA, CDR2 YSYEKL. CDR3 protein: CASSHSTRRRNTEAFF. The CDR3 nucleotides are TGCGCCAGCAGCCATTCGACACGCCGACGGAACACTGAAGCTTTCTTT.

The gene calls are TRBV11-3 and TRBJ2-1; 7 bases fit TRBD2. This CDR3 is 17 amino acids long. V dropped 1 base and J dropped 12; count of bases not matched to a gene: 18. CDR1 and CDR2 (germline): SGHNT, YENEEA. The CDR3 region is CASSLGGGQGTYDVQFF. In nucleotides, the CDR3 is TGTGCCAGCAGCTTAGGGGGGGGTCAGGGCACTTACGATGTGCAGTTCTTC.

This chain joins TRBV29-1 and TRBJ2-5, with 8 bases that match TRBD1. The CDR3 totals 12 residues. The trim removed 7 bases at V and 2 bases at J, leaving 3 bases unmatched. Germline CDR1 and CDR2: SQVTM and ANQGSEA. CDR3 sequence: CSAGTGQETQYF. CDR3 nucleotides: TGCAGCGCCGGGACAGGTCAAGAGACCCAGTACTTC.

The chain uses TRBV4-1 and TRBJ2-2; 7 bases are shared with TRBD2. The germline V gene encodes CDR1 MGHRA and CDR2 YSYEKL. With 3 bases clipped from V and 2 bases from J, the junction kept 6 bases outside the gene matches. CDR3 length: 16 amino acids. The CDR3 sequence: CASSHPLAENTGELFF. The DNA for the CDR3 is TGCGCCAGCAGCCACCCGCTAGCGGAAAACACCGGGGAGCTGTTTTTT.

This clone has more than one count but fewer than ten. This chain links TRBV7-2 with TRBJ1-2; 7 bases align to TRBD1. Losses at the gene ends were 5 bases for V and 3 bases for J; bases not matched to a gene: 6. The CDR3 consists of 14 residues. CDR1 is SGHTA, CDR2 FQGNSA, per germline. CDR3 sequence: CASSPGQADYGYTF. CDR3 DNA sequence: TGTGCCAGCAGCCCAGGACAGGCGGACTATGGCTACACCTTC.

The table lists this clone with a count of one. This chain joins TRBV28 and TRBJ2-7, with D possibly matching TRBD1 (5 bases). From germline, CDR1 is MDHEN and CDR2 SYDVKM. V gave up 3 bases and J gave up 6 bases, with 9 bases separating them. This CDR3 has 12 amino acids. The CDR3 DNA reads TGTGCCAGCAGTTTGTCAGGGCGCGAGCAGTACTTC. Residues: CASSLSGREQYF.

This chain links TRBV5-1 with TRBJ1-4; 8 bases match TRBD1. Losses at the gene ends were 5 bases for V and 7 bases for J; bases not matched to a gene: 13. The CDR3 is 16 residues long. Per germline, CDR1 SGHRS and CDR2 YFSETQ. CDR3 in amino acids: CASRTEGQAFGEKLFF. In DNA, the CDR3 is TGCGCCAGCAGGACGGAGGGACAGGCCTTCGGTGAAAAACTGTTTTTT.

The V gene is TRBV30, the J gene TRBJ1-2; D gene uncertain. The CDR3 has 13 residues. V lost 2 bases, J lost 8 bases, and 15 bases lay in between. Germline assignment: CDR1 GTSNPN and CDR2 SVGIG (reference sequence). The CDR3 sequence is CAWSPGPAGGYTF. The CDR3 bases are TGTGCCTGGAGTCCTGGGCCGGCGGGGGGCTACACCTTC.

The rearrangement links TRBV7-2 to TRBJ1-6; 9 bases match TRBD1. V gave up 5 bases and J gave up 7 bases; unmatched junction bases: 6. CDR1 is SGHTA and CDR2 is FQGNSA in the germline V gene. The CDR3 has 15 residues. The CDR3 sequence: CASSGGQGDNSPLHF. CDR3 DNA: TGTGCCAGCAGCGGGGGACAGGGTGACAATTCACCCCTCCACTTT.

V is TRBV6-5 and J is TRBJ2-3, with D possibly matching TRBD2 (5 bases). Germline CDR1 is MNHEY and CDR2 is SVGAGI. The V end was cut by 6 bases, the J end by 0 bases, with 10 bases between. CDR3 size: 14 residues. The CDR3 coding sequence is TGTGCCAGCAGGGGGAGCGTTAGCACAGATACGCAGTATTTT. Residues: CASRGSVSTDTQYF.

The chain is built from TRBV6-1 and TRBJ2-7, with TRBD2 matching over 7 bases. The CDR3 length is 17 residues. Germline CDR1 and CDR2: MNHNS and SASEGT. V shed 1 base, J shed 6 bases, and the junction held 15 bases outside the gene matches. The CDR3 spells CASSEVEWEGQFGEQYF. The CDR3 coding sequence is TGTGCCAGCAGTGAAGTTGAGTGGGAGGGCCAATTCGGCGAGCAGTACTTC.

The chain links TRBV4-1 to TRBJ2-7, with 8 bases identical to TRBD2. This CDR3 is built from 16 residues. CDR1 and CDR2 (germline): MGHRA, YSYEKL. Trimming at V came to 0 bases and at J to 2 bases, leaving 6 bases not matched to a gene. CDR3 residues: CASSQEGPAGAYEQYF. CDR3 nucleotide sequence: TGCGCCAGCAGCCAAGAGGGCCCAGCGGGGGCCTACGAGCAGTACTTC.

The gene calls are TRBV2 and TRBJ2-3; D possibly corresponds to TRBD2 (5 bases). The ends were cut back, 5 bases at V and 4 bases at J, with 10 bases in the middle. From germline, CDR1 is SNHLY and CDR2 FYNNEI. This CDR3 is 13 amino acids long. The CDR3 loop reads CASSTRGPDTQYF. In DNA form, the CDR3 reads TGTGCCAGCAGTACCAGAGGGCCAGATACGCAGTATTTT.

V usage is TRBV28 and J usage is TRBJ2-7, with TRBD1 identical over 7 bases. The CDR3 contains 15 residues. With V trimmed by 3 bases and J by 2 bases, 7 bases remained unmatched. Germline CDR1 reads MDHEN; CDR2 reads SYDVKM. The CDR3 DNA follows: TGTGCCAGCAGTTTCGCCGGGACAGTGACCTACGAGCAGTACTTC. Translated: CASSFAGTVTYEQYF.

This chain uses TRBV5-1 with TRBJ2-7, with a weak D call TRBD1 (6 bases). This CDR3 has 17 amino acids. The germline V and J ends were trimmed by 2 bases and 0 bases, with 18 bases remaining between them. Germline V lookup: CDR1 SGHRS, CDR2 YFSETQ. The CDR3 sequence: CASSLMVGHLTSYEQYF. Here the CDR3 DNA reads TGCGCCAGCAGCTTAATGGTGGGACACCTAACCTCCTACGAGCAGTACTTC.

The V gene is TRBV4-3, the J gene TRBJ1-2, with D unclear. Deletions cut 4 bases from V and 4 bases from J, with 16 bases between. CDR3 length: 15 residues. Germline CDR1 LGHNA, CDR2 YSLEER. The CDR3 region has the DNA TGCGCCAGCAGCCCTGCTTTGGGAGAAAGCTATGGCTACACCTTC. As protein: CASSPALGESYGYTF.

The chain joins TRBV15 to TRBJ1-5; weak D call: TRBD1 (5 bases). The ends were cut back, 1 base at V and 3 bases at J, with 7 bases in the middle. This CDR3 spans 14 amino acids. Germline CDR1 LNHNV, CDR2 YYDKDF (reference sequence). Here the CDR3 reads CATSRGGANQPQHF. The CDR3, as DNA: TGTGCCACCAGCAGAGGCGGGGCCAATCAGCCCCAGCATTTT. The full variable domain, its missing parts supplied by reference TRBV15 and TRBJ1-5, is DAMVIQNPRYQVTQFGKPVTLSCSQTLNHNVMYWYQQKSSQAPKLLFHYYDKDFNNEADTPDNFQSRRPNTSFCFLDIRSPGLGDTAMYLCATSRGGANQPQHFGDGTRLSIL.

The genes are TRBV27 and TRBJ2-7, with TRBD2 matching 11 bases. Germline V lookup: CDR1 MNHEY, CDR2 SMNVEV (reference sequence). The CDR3 has 15 amino acids. V was pared by 5 bases and J by 2 bases, with 5 bases of the junction left unmatched. The CDR3 protein is CASSPIAGGPYEQYF. The CDR3 DNA follows: TGTGCCAGCAGTCCTATAGCGGGAGGGCCCTACGAGCAGTACTTC.

This clone occurred a few times. V is TRBV5-6 and J is TRBJ2-3; 8 positions agree with TRBD2. Germline trimming cut 1 base from V and 7 bases from J; bases unmatched to any gene: 11. CDR1 is SGHDT and CDR2 is YYEEEE in the germline V gene. The CDR3 runs to 16 residues. This chain's CDR3 is CASSLLVGTSVNTQYF. CDR3 DNA: TGTGCCAGCAGCTTGCTGGTTGGGACTAGTGTTAATACGCAGTATTTT.

The gene calls are TRBV6-5 and TRBJ2-7; D not resolved. From germline, CDR1 is MNHEY and CDR2 SVGAGI. The CDR3 has 14 residues. V lost 0 bases to trimming and J lost 2 bases, with 8 bases between them. CDR3: CASSYSSLAYEQYF. The CDR3 coding sequence is TGTGCCAGCAGTTACTCGAGTTTAGCCTACGAGCAGTACTTC.